A single sample is the source of the 21 T cell receptor beta chains below, sequenced in a study of CD8 T cells in ankylosing spondylitis. Study findings and constraints: Blood of patients with ankylosing spondylitis appeared to be characterized by a TCR beta motif of eight highly homologous variants.

These receptors have no known antigen. In TCRdb, the 5' RACE reads were re-called with MiXCR into one record per CDR3 protein. The data contain more than 400,000 distinct CDR3 sequences, 5.3% of them singletons. Sample: blood, either unsorted or a sorted T cell fraction (not recorded which). All receptors come from a male donor with ankylosing spondylitis.

This clonotype was detected ten times or more. An end of the junction differs from the germline gene, which may be a read error. The chain is built from TRBV7-8 and TRBJ2-5; D might be TRBD1 (7 bases). Germline CDR1 and CDR2: SGHVS and FQNEAQ. This CDR3 comprises 14 residues. The CDR3 loop reads CASSFTRGVETQSF. CDR3 coding DNA: TGTGCCAGCAGTTTTACCAGGGGGGTCGAGACCCAGTCCTTC.

This clonotype appeared many times. V usage is TRBV15 and J usage is TRBJ1-6; TRBD1 might be the D (5 bases). CDR3 length equals 15 residues. Germline loops: CDR1 LNHNV, CDR2 YYDKDF (reference sequence). The V gene lost 0 bases and the J gene lost 10 bases, with 13 bases spanning the gap. CDR3 DNA sequence: TGTGCCACCAGCAGAGACACCCCGAGGGACTCACCCCTCCACTTT. Protein: CATSRDTPRDSPLHF.

The rearrangement links TRBV7-2 to TRBJ2-7, with D perhaps matching TRBD1 (6 bases). Germline V gene data show CDR1 as SGHTA and CDR2 as FQGNSA. CDR3 length: 14 residues. V dropped 5 bases and J dropped 6 bases, with 17 bases sitting between them. CDR3: CASSRARQDTEQYF. The CDR3 DNA sequence: TGTGCCAGCAGCCGGGCCCGACAGGACACCGAGCAGTACTTC.

The sample holds many counts of this clonotype. This chain links TRBV12-3 or TRBV12-4 with TRBJ2-3; 9 bases match TRBD2. This CDR3 has 15 amino acids. With V trimmed by 5 bases and J by 1 base, 4 bases remained unmatched. The CDR3 reads CASSPRTSGTDTQYF. CDR3 DNA: TGTGCCAGCAGTCCTAGGACTAGCGGCACAGATACGCAGTATTTT.

This clonotype was picked up a small number of times. The rearrangement joins TRBV28 to TRBJ1-4; the D is unclear. This CDR3 has 14 amino acids. V was cut by 1 base and J by 8 bases, with 11 bases left in between. CDR1 MDHEN and CDR2 SYDVKM come from the germline V gene. The CDR3 here is CASSLYSLGEKLFF. For the CDR3, the DNA is TGTGCCAGCAGTTTATACAGTTTAGGGGAAAAACTGTTTTTT.

This clonotype was seen at least ten times. The chain recombines TRBV5-1 with TRBJ1-1; D is undetermined. This CDR3 has 12 residues. The V gene lost 3 bases and the J gene lost 7 bases, with 10 bases spanning the gap. The V gene's germline CDR1 is SGHRS and CDR2 YFSETQ. In nucleotides, the CDR3 is TGCGCCAGCAGCTGGAGGGATAGTGAAGCTTTCTTT. Translation gives CASSWRDSEAFF. Filled out from reference TRBV5-1 and TRBJ1-1, the complete variable domain reads KAGVTQTPRYLIKTRGQQVTLSCSPISGHRSVSWYQQTPGQGLQFLFEYFSETQRNKGNFPGRFSGRQFSNSRSEMNVSTLELGDSALYLCASSWRDSEAFFGQGTRLTVV.

This clonotype was recorded many times. This chain links TRBV5-1 with TRBJ1-1; perhaps TRBD1 as D (6 bases). This CDR3 region has 15 residues. V gave up 0 bases and J gave up 5 bases, with 14 bases separating them. CDR1 and CDR2 (germline): SGHRS, YFSETQ. This CDR3 is CASSLADRGGTEAFF. CDR3 sequence (DNA): TGCGCCAGCAGCTTGGCGGACAGAGGCGGGACTGAAGCTTTCTTT. The whole variable domain, remainder taken from reference TRBV5-1 and TRBJ1-1, is KAGVTQTPRYLIKTRGQQVTLSCSPISGHRSVSWYQQTPGQGLQFLFEYFSETQRNKGNFPGRFSGRQFSNSRSEMNVSTLELGDSALYLCASSLADRGGTEAFFGQGTRLTVV.

On this clonotype itself: The germline gene is not matched at one end of the junction; a read error may be the cause. The rearrangement uses TRBV7-6 and TRBJ2-6; D possibly matches TRBD1 or TRBD2 (5 bases each). CDR1 SGHVS and CDR2 FNYEAQ come from the germline V gene. The CDR3 has 15 residues. CDR3 loop: CASRGPPSGGNVLTF. CDR3 DNA: TGTGCCAGCAGAGGGCCACCTTCTGGGGGCAACGTCCTGACTTTC.

The chain employs TRBV5-5 and TRBJ2-1; D is ambiguous. Germline CDR1 is SGHKS and CDR2 is YYEKEE (reference sequence). CDR3 length: 14 amino acids. The ends were cut back, 9 bases at V and 0 bases at J, with 13 bases in the middle. CDR3 in amino acids: CAMSPGSSYNEQFF. Here the CDR3 DNA reads TGTGCCATGAGCCCAGGTAGCTCCTACAATGAGCAGTTCTTC.

This clonotype has ten or more counts. V gene TRBV13 combines with J gene TRBJ1-3; D not resolved. Germline CDR1 reads PRHDT; CDR2 reads FYEKMQ (reference sequence). This CDR3 comprises 15 residues. With 5 bases removed from V and 5 bases from J, the gap between germline ends came to 16 bases. This CDR3 reads CASSPRWEGRNTIYF. DNA for the CDR3: TGTGCCAGCAGCCCCCGGTGGGAGGGCAGAAACACCATATATTTT.

The chain links TRBV6-5 to TRBJ1-2; D ambiguous. Trimming took off 2 bases at V and 4 bases at J, with 11 bases between the two ends. This CDR3 contains 14 residues. Germline CDR1 MNHEY, CDR2 SVGAGI. Here the CDR3 DNA reads TGTGCCAGCAGTTACGCCGACCGTCTCTATGGCTACACCTTC. Protein product: CASSYADRLYGYTF.

This clonotype was observed many times. This chain uses TRBV5-1 with TRBJ2-6; perhaps TRBD2 as D (6 bases). The germline gives CDR1 SGHRS, CDR2 YFSETQ. Trimming took off 0 bases at V and 0 bases at J, with 13 bases between the two ends. This CDR3 contains 18 residues. CDR3 sequence: CASSLVLAQYSGANVLTF. CDR3 in DNA: TGCGCCAGCAGCTTGGTCCTAGCGCAATACTCTGGGGCCAACGTCCTGACTTTC.

This clonotype was recorded at least ten times. This chain connects TRBV19 to TRBJ2-1; 8 bases match TRBD2. V shed 3 bases and J 7 bases; nucleotides not matched to a gene: 8. The CDR3 has 15 amino acids. Germline assignment: CDR1 LNHDA and CDR2 SQIVND (reference sequence). CDR3 sequence: CASSIVAGYRNEQFF. CDR3 DNA sequence: TGTGCCAGTAGTATTGTAGCGGGGTACCGGAATGAGCAGTTCTTC.

This clonotype was counted many times. This chain connects TRBV10-3 to TRBJ2-7, with D unclear. Germline V gene sequence: CDR1 ENHRY, CDR2 SYGVKD. The CDR3 covers 14 residues. Trimming shortened V by 6 bases and J by 4 bases, and 16 bases separated the two germline ends. CDR3 in DNA: TGTGCCATCAGGGCAGAACTCTTGTCGTACGAGCAGTACTTC. It codes for CAIRAELLSYEQYF.

This clonotype was seen repeatedly, ten times or more. The chain uses TRBV5-1 and TRBJ2-2; 9 nucleotides line up with TRBD1. The germline gives CDR1 SGHRS, CDR2 YFSETQ. This CDR3 has 14 residues. J lost 10 bases, V lost 3 bases, and 7 bases had no gene match. CDR3 bases: TGCGCCAGCAGCTGGGGACAGGGCTGGGAGGAGCTGTTTTTT. It yields the protein CASSWGQGWEELFF. The full variable domain, completed using reference TRBV5-1 and TRBJ2-2, is KAGVTQTPRYLIKTRGQQVTLSCSPISGHRSVSWYQQTPGQGLQFLFEYFSETQRNKGNFPGRFSGRQFSNSRSEMNVSTLELGDSALYLCASSWGQGWEELFFGEGSRLTVL.

The chain is built from TRBV28 and TRBJ2-3, with TRBD2 matching over 10 bases. Germline assignment: CDR1 MDHEN and CDR2 SYDVKM. There are 20 residues in the CDR3. J lost 6 bases, V lost 6 bases, and 24 bases had no gene match. Here the CDR3 reads CASSTLLYSLSSGSDDTQYF. CDR3 DNA: TGTGCCAGCAGCACGCTCCTCTATTCCCTCTCTAGCGGGAGTGATGATACGCAGTATTTT.

This clonotype has a handful of counts. V gene TRBV5-5 combines with J gene TRBJ2-2; the match to TRBD1 covers 9 bases. The V gene's germline CDR1 is SGHKS and CDR2 YYEKEE (reference sequence). The CDR3 length is 17 residues. The V gene end was trimmed by 0 bases and the J gene end by 7 bases; junction bases not matched to a gene: 10. The CDR3 is CASSLVVQGAVSGELFF. The CDR3 DNA follows: TGTGCCAGCAGCTTGGTAGTACAGGGGGCTGTTAGCGGGGAGCTGTTTTTT.

This clonotype was observed at least ten times. This chain joins TRBV6-2 or TRBV6-3 and TRBJ2-7; D is perhaps TRBD1 (6 bases). V shed 2 bases and J shed 3 bases, with 17 bases lying between them. This CDR3 has 16 amino acids. Germline lookup yields CDR1 MNHEY and CDR2 SVGEGT. The CDR3 coding sequence is TGTGCCAGCAGTTACGGGGGCCGGGACGGCTACTACGAGCAGTACTTC. Encoded protein: CASSYGGRDGYYEQYF.

This clonotype was observed many times. The V gene is TRBV4-3, the J gene TRBJ2-3; D is ambiguous. The CDR3 has 14 amino acids. Germline V lookup: CDR1 LGHNA, CDR2 YSLEER. The V gene lost 0 bases and the J gene lost 4 bases, with 8 bases spanning the gap. The CDR3, as DNA: TGCGCCAGCAGCCAAGATAGTTGGGCAGATACGCAGTATTTT. Its protein product is CASSQDSWADTQYF.

The table lists this clonotype with a few counts. This chain links TRBV20-1 with TRBJ2-3; maybe TRBD1 (5 bases). This CDR3 spans 15 amino acids. Germline V gene sequence: CDR1 DFQATT, CDR2 SNEGSKA (reference sequence). The ends were cut back, 1 base at V and 0 bases at J, with 11 bases in the middle. The CDR3 protein is CSARVPGSSTDTQYF. The DNA of the CDR3 is TGCAGTGCTAGAGTCCCAGGGTCTAGCACAGATACGCAGTATTTT.

This chain uses TRBV7-9 with TRBJ2-5; 13 bases match TRBD2. Germline-derived CDR1 and CDR2 are SEHNR and FQNEAQ (reference sequence). This CDR3 has 16 amino acids. V shed 9 bases, J shed 0 bases, and the junction held 7 bases outside the gene matches. As DNA, the CDR3 is TGTGCCAGTTCTGGGACTAGCGGGGTTCACCAAGAGACCCAGTACTTC. This sequence encodes CASSGTSGVHQETQYF.